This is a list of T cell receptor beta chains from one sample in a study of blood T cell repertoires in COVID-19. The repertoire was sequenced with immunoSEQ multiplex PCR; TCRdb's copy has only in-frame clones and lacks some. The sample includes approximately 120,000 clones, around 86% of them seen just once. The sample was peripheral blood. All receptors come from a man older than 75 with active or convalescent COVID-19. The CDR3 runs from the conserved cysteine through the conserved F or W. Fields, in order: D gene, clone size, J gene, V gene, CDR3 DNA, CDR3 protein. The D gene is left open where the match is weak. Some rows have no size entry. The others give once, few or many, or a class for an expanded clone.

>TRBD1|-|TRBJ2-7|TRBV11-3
TGTGCCAGCAGCCCCGGGACAGCGGAAACCTACGAGCAGTACTTC
CASSPGTAETYEQYF
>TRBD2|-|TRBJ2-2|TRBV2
TGTGCCAGCAGCGCGGGAGGCGGATTCGCCGGGGAGCTGTTTTTT
CASSAGGGFAGELFF
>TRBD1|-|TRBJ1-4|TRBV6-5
TGTGCCAGCAGTTACGACAGGGTAAATGAAAAACTGTTTTTT
CASSYDRVNEKLFF
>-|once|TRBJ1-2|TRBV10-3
TGTGCCATCAGTACTGACAGTTACTATGGCTACACCTTC
CAISTDSYYGYTF
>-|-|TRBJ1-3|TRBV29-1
TGCAGCGTTGCACAGACTAGCTCTGGAAACACCATATATTTT
CSVAQTSSGNTIYF
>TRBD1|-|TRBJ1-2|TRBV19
TGTGCCAGTAGCCCCCGGGACAGGGTGTATGGCTACACCTTC
CASSPRDRVYGYTF
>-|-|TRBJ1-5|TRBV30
TGTGCCTGGAGTGTACGGGGGTGGAGCAATCAGCCCCAGCATTTT
CAWSVRGWSNQPQHF
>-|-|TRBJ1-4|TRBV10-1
TGCGCCAGCAGTTTCGAGAACCTCAGGGGCCTTAATGAAAAACTGTTTTTT
CASSFENLRGLNEKLFF
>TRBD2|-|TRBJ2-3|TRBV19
TGTGCCAGTAACCCCGGGATAGCGGGAAGTACGCAGTATTTT
CASNPGIAGSTQYF
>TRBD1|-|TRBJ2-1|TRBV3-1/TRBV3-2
TGTGCCAGCAGCCAAGGGGACAGGGGGAAGTTCTTC
CASSQGDRGKFF
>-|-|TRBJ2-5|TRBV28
TGTGCCAGCAGTGTCGGGGGGCCCCAAGAGACCCAGTACTTC
CASSVGGPQETQYF
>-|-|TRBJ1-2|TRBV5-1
TGCGCCAGCAGCTCATGGACAGCGAACTATGGCTACACCTTC
CASSSWTANYGYTF
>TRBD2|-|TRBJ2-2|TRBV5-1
TGCGCCAGCAGCCCTGGACTAGTGGGTAACACCGGGGAGCTGTTTTTT
CASSPGLVGNTGELFF
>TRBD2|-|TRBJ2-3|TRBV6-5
TGTGCCAGCAAACCAGGGCTAGCGGGCACAGATACGCAGTATTTT
CASKPGLAGTDTQYF
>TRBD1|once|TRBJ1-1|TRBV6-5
TGTGCCAGCACTCCCCGACAGGGGGCAAACACTGAAGCTTTCTTT
CASTPRQGANTEAFF
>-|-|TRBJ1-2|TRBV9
TGTGCCAGCAGCGTAGGTGGGCAGTCTGGCTATGGCTACACCTTC
CASSVGGQSGYGYTF
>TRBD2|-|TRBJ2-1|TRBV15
TGTGCCACCAGCAGAGGCACTAGCGGGGACTACAATGAGCAGTTCTTC
CATSRGTSGDYNEQFF
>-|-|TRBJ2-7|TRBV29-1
TGCAGCGTTGAGGTCTCCAGGGTCCGCGAGCAGTACTTC
CSVEVSRVREQYF
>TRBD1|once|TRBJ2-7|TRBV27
TGTGCCAGCAGTGACCGGGACAGCTCCTACGAGCAGTACTTC
CASSDRDSSYEQYF
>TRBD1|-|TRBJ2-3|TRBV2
TGTGCCAGCCCCGGGACAGGGAGCACAGATACGCAGTATTTT
CASPGTGSTDTQYF
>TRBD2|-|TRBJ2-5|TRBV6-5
TGTGCCAGCAGCGCGGGACTAGCGGGAGCCCGGACCCAGTACTTC
CASSAGLAGARTQYF
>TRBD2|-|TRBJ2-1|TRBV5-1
TGCGCCAGCAGCCTCTCACTAGCGGGGTCCTACAATGAGCAGTTCTTC
CASSLSLAGSYNEQFF
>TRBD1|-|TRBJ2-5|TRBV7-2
TGTGCCAGCAGCTCGATTGGGACAGACCAAGAGACCCAGTACTTC
CASSSIGTDQETQYF
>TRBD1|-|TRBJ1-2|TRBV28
TGTGCCAGCAGTTCAGGGGGGTTGGCGAACTATGGCTACACCTTC
CASSSGGLANYGYTF
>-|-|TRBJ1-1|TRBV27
TGTGCCAGCACCAAACCTACAGGGGAAGCTTTCTTT
CASTKPTGEAFF
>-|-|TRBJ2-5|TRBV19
TGTGCCAGTATTGGGGGCCAGGCGGAGACCCAGTACTTC
CASIGGQAETQYF
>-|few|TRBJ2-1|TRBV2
TGTGCCAGCAGTGAAAGAGAGGTTACCTACAATGAGCAGTTCTTC
CASSEREVTYNEQFF
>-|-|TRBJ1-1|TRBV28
TGTGCCAGCAGCCCGTTGGGCGTAGGGGGTAACACTGAAGCTTTCTTT
CASSPLGVGGNTEAFF
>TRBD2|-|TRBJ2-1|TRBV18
TGTGCCAGCTCACCAAGGGCTAGCGGGCGTTACAATGAGCAGTTCTTC
CASSPRASGRYNEQFF
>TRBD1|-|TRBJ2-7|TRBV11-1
TGTGCCAGCAGCACCGGGACAGGGACCTACGAGCAGTACTTC
CASSTGTGTYEQYF
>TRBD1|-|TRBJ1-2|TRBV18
TGTGCCAGCTCACCATTCGACAGGGGATATTCCTTC
CASSPFDRGYSF
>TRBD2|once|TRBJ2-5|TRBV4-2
TGTGCCAGCAGCCAAGATCTACTAGCGGGGGGGAAACCAACCCAGTACTTC
CASSQDLLAGGKPTQYF
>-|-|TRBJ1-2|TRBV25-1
TGTGCCAGCAGTGATTGGGACACAAACTATGGCTACACCTTC
CASSDWDTNYGYTF
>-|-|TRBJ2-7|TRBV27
TGTGCCAGCAGTGGCGGGGTGTTGCAGTACTTC
CASSGGVLQYF
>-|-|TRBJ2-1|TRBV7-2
TGTGCCAGCAGCTTAGAGGCAGGGTACCCTTACAATGAGCAGTTCTTC
CASSLEAGYPYNEQFF
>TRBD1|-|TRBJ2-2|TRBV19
TGTGCCAGCGACTTGGGACAGAGGACAGGGGAGCTGTTTTTT
CASDLGQRTGELFF
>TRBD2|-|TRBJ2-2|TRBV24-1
TGTGCCACCAGTGACTCTAGCGGGGCCGACACCGGGGAGCTGTTTTTT
CATSDSSGADTGELFF
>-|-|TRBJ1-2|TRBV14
TGTGCCAGCAGCCAATGGGACACAAGCGCGTGGACCTTC
CASSQWDTSAWTF
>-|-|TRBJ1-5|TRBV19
TGTGCCAGTACCCCCGTCGGTCATAGCAATCAGCCCCAGCATTTT
CASTPVGHSNQPQHF
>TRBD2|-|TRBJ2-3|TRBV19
TGTGCCAGTAGTCTAACAACCACCAGGACTAGCGGGAGGCTCCATACGCAGTATTTT
CASSLTTTRTSGRLHTQYF
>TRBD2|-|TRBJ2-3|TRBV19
TGTGCCAGTAGTGGAATAGCGGGGGGGCAGGGAGATACGCAGTATTTT
CASSGIAGGQGDTQYF
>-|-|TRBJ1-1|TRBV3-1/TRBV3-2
TGTGCCAGCGAAGATCCAGGGGAAGACACTGAAGCTTTCTTT
CASEDPGEDTEAFF
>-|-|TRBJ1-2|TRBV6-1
TGTGCCAGCAGGCCCTCAGGGACTAACTATGGCTACACCTTC
CASRPSGTNYGYTF
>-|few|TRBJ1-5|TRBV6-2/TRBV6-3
TGTGCCAGCAGTTACCTTCCCCACAGGGCAGGTCAGCCCCAGCATTTT
CASSYLPHRAGQPQHF
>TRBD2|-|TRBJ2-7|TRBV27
TGTGCCAGCGGGACGGGGGGAAAAGGCTACGAGCAGTACTTC
CASGTGGKGYEQYF
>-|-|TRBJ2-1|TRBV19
TGTGCCAGTAGTATGTTCAGTATTTCACCCAATGAGCAGTTCTTC
CASSMFSISPNEQFF
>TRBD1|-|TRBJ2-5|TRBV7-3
TGTGCCAGCAGCAGACAGGGGGCTTTAAGAGAGACCCAGTACTTC
CASSRQGALRETQYF
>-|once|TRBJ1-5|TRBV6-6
TGTGCCAGCACTCGTACTTATAGCAATCAGCCCCAGCATTTT
CASTRTYSNQPQHF
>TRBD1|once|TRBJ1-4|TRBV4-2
TGTGCCAGCAGCCAAGAACCGGGACAGGGCCGGGAAAAACTGTTTTTT
CASSQEPGQGREKLFF
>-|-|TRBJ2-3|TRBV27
TGTGCCAGCAGTCCGTCCCAGGCGACAGATACGCAGTATTTT
CASSPSQATDTQYF
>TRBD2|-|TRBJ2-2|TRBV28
TGTGCCAGCATAGCGGGGAGGGTCGGGGAGCTGTTTTTT
CASIAGRVGELFF
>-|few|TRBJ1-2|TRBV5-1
TGCGCCAGCAGCTTGGACAGGGATGGCTACACCTTC
CASSLDRDGYTF
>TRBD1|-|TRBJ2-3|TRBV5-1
TGCGCCAGCAGCTTACAGGGGGCCCGGGCAGATACGCAGTATTTT
CASSLQGARADTQYF
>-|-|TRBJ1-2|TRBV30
TGTGCCTGGAGTGTACTCAGGGACAATGGCTACACCTTC
CAWSVLRDNGYTF
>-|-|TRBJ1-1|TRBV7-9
TGTGCCAGCAGCTTGGGGGCAGAAACTGAAGCTTTCTTT
CASSLGAETEAFF
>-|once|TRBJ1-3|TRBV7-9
TGTGCCAGCAGCTTAGGCAGGGGAACTGGAAACACCATATATTTT
CASSLGRGTGNTIYF
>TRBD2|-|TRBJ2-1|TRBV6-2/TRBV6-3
TGTGCCAGCAGTTGGCTAGCGGGGTCCAGTGAGCAGTTCTTC
CASSWLAGSSEQFF
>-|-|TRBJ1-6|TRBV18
TGTGCCAGCTCAACTTTTCTGGCGGGGTTGGAATCACCCCTCCACTTT
CASSTFLAGLESPLHF
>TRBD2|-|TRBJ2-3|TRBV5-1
TGCGCCAGCAGCTCGCGACTAGCGGGGGGGACAGATACGCAGTATTTT
CASSSRLAGGTDTQYF